This TCR beta chain came from a study of T cells in Graves' hyperthyroidism and ophthalmopathy. This clonotype was counted ten times or more. RNA transcripts yielded amplified TCR beta CDR3 regions. A set of HTBI primers served as the primers for a first-round RT-PCR of the TCR CDR3. TCRdb used MiXCR to reprocess the multiplex PCR reads, holding one entry per CDR3 protein. Seen here are approximately 330,000 distinct CDR3 sequences, roughly 13% observed once, and the top ten hold 34%. The germline V and J ends were trimmed by 3 bases and 5 bases, with 16 bases remaining between them. Germline loops: CDR1 SGHTA, CDR2 FQGNSA. The length of the CDR3 is 15 residues.

The source of this sequence is a woman aged 40 to 50 with Graves' ophthalmopathy. The J gene is TRBJ2-5, the V gene TRBV7-2; no definite D call. The sequencing input was blood. As DNA, the CDR3 is TGTGCCAGCAGCTTCGGTCAGGAACTCTATGAGACCCAGTACTTC. Translated: CASSFGQELYETQYF.